Shown below are 7 T cell receptor beta chains from a single sample sequenced in a study of blood T cell repertoires in COVID-19. Some clones are missing from TCRdb's copy, which holds only in-frame ones; the method was immunoSEQ multiplex PCR. This sample has 190,000 or so clones, with approximately 84% found just once. Specimen: PBMCs or T cells enriched from blood (not recorded which). These receptors came from a man aged 40-49 years who had recovered from COVID-19.

V and J are TRBV6-5 and TRBJ1-2, with D possibly matching TRBD1 (5 bases). With 10 bases removed from V and 8 bases from J, the gap between germline ends came to 20 bases. Per the germline V gene, CDR1 is MNHEY and CDR2 is SVGAGI. There are 13 residues in the CDR3. This CDR3 is CATQGSQVRGYTF. The CDR3 coding sequence is TGTGCCACCCAGGGTTCCCAGGTGAGGGGCTACACCTTC.

This clone was counted between two and nine times. The chain couples TRBV12-3 or TRBV12-4 to TRBJ1-5; the D gene is possibly TRBD1 (5 bases). The CDR3 consists of 11 residues. The V end lost 4 bases, the J end lost 9 bases, and 7 bases lay between the germline ends. CDR3 coding DNA: TGTGCCAGCAGTTCCACAGGGCCCCAGCATTTT. It translates to CASSSTGPQHF.

The chain couples TRBV10-3 to TRBJ1-5; 9 nucleotides line up with TRBD1. J gave up 4 bases and V 10 bases, and 5 bases lay outside the gene matches. Germline V CDR1 and CDR2: ENHRY, SYGVKD. The CDR3 is 13 amino acids. This CDR3 reads CATGTGSNQPQHF. The CDR3 nucleotides read TGTGCCACCGGGACAGGGAGTAATCAGCCCCAGCATTTT.

The chain has TRBV3-1 (or the pseudogene TRBV3-2) and TRBJ1-2; TRBD1 is a possible D gene (6 bases). The germline V gene encodes CDR1 LGHDT and CDR2 YNNKEL (reference sequence). Trimming left V 0 bases short and J 2 bases short, with 13 bases between. This CDR3 contains 16 residues. The CDR3: CASSQEALQGNYGYTF. The CDR3 bases are TGTGCCAGCAGCCAAGAGGCTCTACAGGGAAACTATGGCTACACCTTC.

The chain links TRBV25-1 to TRBJ2-2; tentatively, D is TRBD2 (6 bases). The CDR3 has 14 amino acids. The germline V and J ends were trimmed by 4 bases and 1 base, with 7 bases remaining between them. From germline, CDR1 is MGHDK and CDR2 SYGVNS. The CDR3 protein is CASSAGRNTGELFF. In DNA, the CDR3 is TGTGCCAGCAGTGCCGGGAGGAACACCGGGGAGCTGTTTTTT.

This rearrangement joins TRBV27 to TRBJ2-2, with D hard to call. The CDR3 consists of 12 residues. Germline V gene lookup returns CDR1 MNHEY and CDR2 SMNVEV (reference sequence). Trimming took off 4 bases at V and 7 bases at J, with 7 bases between the two ends. This chain's CDR3 is CASSSLSGELFF. The CDR3 coding sequence is TGTGCCAGCAGTTCCCTCAGCGGGGAGCTGTTTTTT.

The chain uses TRBV5-4 and TRBJ1-2; 7 bases are a match to TRBD1. V gave up 3 bases and J gave up 5 bases; unmatched junction bases: 7. The germline CDR1 and CDR2 sequences are SGHNT and YYREEE (reference sequence). CDR3 length: 14 residues. The DNA for the CDR3 is TGTGCCAGCAGCTCCGCGACAGGGACGTATGGCTACACCTTC. As protein: CASSSATGTYGYTF.